In this sample, the clone carrying this TCR beta chain turned up many times. What it binds is unknown. The TCR beta profiling, which covered VDJ combination and CDR3 sequence, was carried out using genomic DNA as the template. TCRdb used MiXCR to reprocess the reads, holding one entry per CDR3 protein. The sample records some 140,000 distinct CDR3 sequences, around 41% being singletons. This CDR3 region has 13 residues. V was cut by 1 base and J by 9 bases, with 10 bases left in between. Germline loops: CDR1 SGHAT, CDR2 FQDESV (reference sequence). The sample comes from a study of CD8+CD57+ T cells in acquired aplastic anemia. Study summary: DNA recovered from sorted CD4+ and CD8+ cells had a mean of roughly 3 ug. Among healthy donors, CD4+ cells averaged roughly 9.8 million reads. General observations from the study: Around 30 sequences, all CD8+ CDR3, were shared between patients and controls. Levels of CD8+ Simpson's diversity were not significantly distinct in patients versus controls.

This sequence was found in a human donor in good health, serving as a control. Material for sequencing was sorted CD4+, CD8+, or CD8+CD57+ T cells (not recorded which) from PBMCs. The chain combines TRBV11-1 with TRBJ2-1, with D possibly TRBD2 on 6 matching bases. CDR3 nucleotide sequence: TGTGCCAGCAGCTTAGGACTAGTGGGTGAGCAGTTCTTC. It encodes CASSLGLVGEQFF.